Here is one T cell receptor beta chain with its context. Sequence at one end of the junction differs from germline and may be a read error. The V gene's germline CDR1 is DFQATT and CDR2 SNEGSKA (reference sequence). This CDR3 region has 13 residues. TCRdb re-called the 5' RACE reads with MiXCR, one entry per CDR3 protein. The data show over 5,000 distinct CDR3 sequences, with 45% to 60% seen just once and about 3.8% held by the top ten. The rearrangement joins TRBV20-1 to TRBJ2-1; 9 positions agree with TRBD1. The receptor was isolated from a female donor with breast cancer. Sequencing input: memory CD4+ T cells sorted from blood. The subset is: memory CD4+ T cells, CD4+CD45RO+CD25-. For the CDR3, the DNA is TGCAGTGCAGGGGGACAGGGCTACAATGAGCTGTTCTTC. It translates to CSAGGQGYNELFF.